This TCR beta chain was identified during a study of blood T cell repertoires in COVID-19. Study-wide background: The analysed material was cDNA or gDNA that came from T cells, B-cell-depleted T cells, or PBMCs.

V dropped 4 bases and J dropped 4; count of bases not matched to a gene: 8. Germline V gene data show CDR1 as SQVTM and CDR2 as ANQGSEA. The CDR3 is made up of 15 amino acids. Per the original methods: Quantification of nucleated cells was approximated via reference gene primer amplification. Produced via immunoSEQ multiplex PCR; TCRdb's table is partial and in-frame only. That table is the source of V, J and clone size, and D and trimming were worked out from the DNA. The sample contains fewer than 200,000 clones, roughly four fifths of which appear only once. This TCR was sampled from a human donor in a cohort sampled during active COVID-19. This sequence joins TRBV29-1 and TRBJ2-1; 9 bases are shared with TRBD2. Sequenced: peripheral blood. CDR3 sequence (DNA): TGCAGCGTTGCTGGCGGGGGGGAGTTATACAATGAGCAGTTCTTC. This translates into CSVAGGGELYNEQFF.